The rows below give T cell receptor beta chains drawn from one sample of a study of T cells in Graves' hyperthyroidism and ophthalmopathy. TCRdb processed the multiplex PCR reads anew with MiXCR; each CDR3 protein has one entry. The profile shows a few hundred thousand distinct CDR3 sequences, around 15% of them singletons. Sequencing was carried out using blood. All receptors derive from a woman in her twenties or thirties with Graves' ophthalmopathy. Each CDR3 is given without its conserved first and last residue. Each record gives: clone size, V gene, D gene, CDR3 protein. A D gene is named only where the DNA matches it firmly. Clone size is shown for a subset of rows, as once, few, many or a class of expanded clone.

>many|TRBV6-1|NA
ASSEGQNYGYT
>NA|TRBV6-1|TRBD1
ASSAPVQGSPGNTIY
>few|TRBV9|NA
ASSPSGRNNSPLH
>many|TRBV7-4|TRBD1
ASRDTDRGDYEQY
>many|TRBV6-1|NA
ASSEGEVSTDTQY
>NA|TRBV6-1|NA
ASSEEDLDTDTQY
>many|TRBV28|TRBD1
ASSFQGASYEQY
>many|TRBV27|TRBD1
ASNPEGQGRAEAF
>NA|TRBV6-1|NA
ASSLHEQF
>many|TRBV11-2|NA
ASSLASLVTTNEKLF